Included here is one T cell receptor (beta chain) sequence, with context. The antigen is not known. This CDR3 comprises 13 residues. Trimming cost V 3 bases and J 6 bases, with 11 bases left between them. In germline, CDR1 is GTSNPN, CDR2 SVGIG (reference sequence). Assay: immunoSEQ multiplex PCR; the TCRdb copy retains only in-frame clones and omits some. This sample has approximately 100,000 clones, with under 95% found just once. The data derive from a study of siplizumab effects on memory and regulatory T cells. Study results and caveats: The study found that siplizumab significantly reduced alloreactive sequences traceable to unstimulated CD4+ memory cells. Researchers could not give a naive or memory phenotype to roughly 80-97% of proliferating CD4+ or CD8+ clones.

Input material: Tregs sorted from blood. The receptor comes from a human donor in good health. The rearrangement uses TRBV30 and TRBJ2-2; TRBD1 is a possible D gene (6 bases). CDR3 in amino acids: CAWSPGVPGELFF. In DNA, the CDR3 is TGTGCCTGGAGCCCAGGGGTACCCGGGGAGCTGTTTTTT.